The clone carrying this T cell receptor beta chain was picked up a small number of times. The data were taken from a study of blood T cell repertoires in COVID-19. The assay was immunoSEQ multiplex PCR, and TCRdb's table has in-frame clones only and misses some. The table lists 200,000 to 300,000 clones, just over 85% of them singletons. Trimming pared 0 bases from V and 6 bases from J, leaving 12 bases between. From germline, CDR1 is LGHNA and CDR2 YNFKEQ. This CDR3 region has 16 residues. Adults between roughly 18 and 100 years of age took part from approximately 24 US areas. Among Cohort 3 donors, those recovered had two negative PCRs, clearance, or symptom resolution.

Sequenced input: PBMCs or T cells enriched from blood (not recorded which). This receptor was taken from a man aged 35-49 years who had recovered from COVID-19. The V and J genes are TRBV4-2 and TRBJ1-6; D remains unclear. The CDR3 spells CASSQDIRVPNSPLHF. CDR3 nucleotides: TGTGCCAGCAGCCAAGATATTAGAGTTCCTAATTCACCCCTCCACTTT.